The text below deals with one T cell receptor beta chain. Preparation of TRB cDNA libraries relied on 5' RACE carrying UMI labels. TCRdb re-called the 5' RACE reads, yielding one record per CDR3 amino acid sequence without DNA. The sample spans some 130,000 distinct CDR3 sequences; the ten largest clones claim roughly 0.3%. This CDR3 contains 16 residues. The germline CDR1 and CDR2 sequences are SEHNR and FQNEAQ (reference sequence). This record comes from a study of CXCR3-negative and CXCR3-positive naive CD8 T cells. The chain combines TRBV7-9 with TRBJ2-7; TCRdb proposes TRBD2, but this gene call is untestable without DNA. Sequencing was performed on naive CXCR3- CD8+ T cells from blood. Sample subset: CD45RO-CCR7+CD27+CD95- naive CD8+ T cells lacking CXCR3 (TNR3-). This receptor was identified in a human donor in good health. Some clones in this sample may be carry-over from other donors' samples. The CDR3 sequence: CASSSTLLAAAYEQYF.